The TCR beta chain under discussion was sequenced for a study of blood T cell repertoires in COVID-19. Study summary: Acute and convalescent COVID-19 samples came from the United States, Italy and Spain. Nucleic acid was either cDNA or gDNA, and it came from T cells, B-cell-depleted T cells, or PBMCs.

Germline CDR1 MNHEY, CDR2 SVGAGI. This CDR3 is built from 15 residues. The V end was cut by 0 bases, the J end by 0 bases, with 6 bases between. In the authors' methods: Amplification from reference gene primers served as the basis for estimated nucleated cell counts. Clones were read by immunoSEQ multiplex PCR, and TCRdb kept only the in-frame ones, dropping some. Clone size and the V and J calls come from that table; the DNA yielded D and trimming. The sample contains over 45,000 clones, roughly 87% of which appear only once. This TCR was sampled from a woman aged 60-75 years with acute or convalescent COVID-19. Sequenced material: peripheral blood. This chain uses TRBV6-5 with TRBJ1-3; D is ambiguous. CDR3 loop: CASSYSHNSGNTIYF. CDR3 nucleotide sequence: TGTGCCAGCAGTTACTCTCACAACTCTGGAAACACCATATATTTT.